The 5 T cell receptor beta chains below all came from one sample that was sequenced in a study of blood T cell repertoires in COVID-19. Assay: immunoSEQ multiplex PCR; the TCRdb copy retains only in-frame clones and omits some. The sample carries around 150,000 clones, approximately 87% recorded once. The material sequenced was peripheral blood. Receptor source: a woman in her sixties or seventies with COVID-19, enrolled during active disease.

This clone has just one count. The chain couples TRBV2 to TRBJ1-3, with 9 bases identical to TRBD1. The V segment lost 4 bases and the J segment 0 bases; nucleotides outside the gene matches: 16. From germline, CDR1 is SNHLY and CDR2 FYNNEI. The CDR3 spans 20 residues. This CDR3 is CASSVSPGQGIKSSGNTIYF. CDR3 sequence (DNA): TGTGCCAGCAGTGTGAGTCCAGGACAGGGGATTAAAAGCTCTGGAAACACCATATATTTT.

The DNA of the CDR3 is TGTGCCAGCAGGGGGACTAGCGGGGGGCTCTACAATGAGCAGTTCTTC. This encodes CASRGTSGGLYNEQFF. The V and J genes are TRBV28 and TRBJ2-1, with TRBD2 matching 15 bases. V was clipped by 6 bases and J by 3 bases; unmatched bases: 3. Germline V CDR1 and CDR2: MDHEN, SYDVKM. CDR3 length: 16 amino acids.

This chain uses TRBV11-2 with TRBJ2-1; 11 nucleotides match TRBD1. After removal of 3 bases from V and 7 bases from J, the junction contained 17 bases not matched to a gene. The germline V gene has CDR1 SGHAT and CDR2 FQNNGV. CDR3 size: 19 residues. The CDR3 DNA is TGTGCCAGCAGCTTGGTGGGACAGGGGGATCTTCTAGGTGGGAATGAGCAGTTCTTC. This translates into CASSLVGQGDLLGGNEQFF.

The rearrangement uses TRBV6-1 and TRBJ2-5; perhaps TRBD2 as D (5 bases). CDR1 is MNHNS, CDR2 SASEGT, per germline. Trimming took 2 bases from V and 7 from J, leaving 17 bases between them. The CDR3 has 15 amino acids. The CDR3 here is CASSESRAASGTQYF. In DNA form, the CDR3 reads TGTGCCAGCAGTGAATCAAGAGCGGCCAGTGGGACCCAGTACTTC.

This clone has only a few counts. This chain joins TRBV29-1 and TRBJ1-1; TRBD1 aligns across 9 bases. The CDR3 has 15 amino acids. The V gene end was trimmed by 6 bases and the J gene end by 4 bases; junction bases not matched to a gene: 12. CDR1 and CDR2 (germline): SQVTM, ANQGSEA. CDR3 nucleotides: TGCAGCGTGGTACCGGACAGGGGCGGGAGCACTGAAGCTTTCTTT. Amino acids: CSVVPDRGGSTEAFF.